The rows below give T cell receptor beta chains drawn from one sample of a study of cytomegalovirus exposure and HLA in healthy donors. The method was immunoSEQ multiplex PCR; TCRdb's version includes in-frame clones alone and lacks a portion of them. Altogether some 170,000 clones are present, 75% to 80% being singletons, with the ten largest covering approximately 6.3%. The material sequenced was PBMCs. These receptors came from a man aged 35-49 years in good health and CMV-seropositive. Each CDR3 is given with its conserved first and last residue. D genes are given only for firm matches. Clone sizes are given selectively: once, few, many, or a class where the clone is expanded.

clone_size	v_call	j_call	d_call	cdr3_nt	cdr3_aa
NA	TRBV11-1	TRBJ2-1	TRBD1	TGTGCCAGCAGTTTAGGACAGGGAAGGGATGAGCAGTTCTTC	CASSLGQGRDEQFF
NA	TRBV11-3	TRBJ2-5	TRBD2	TGTGCCAGCAGCCCGGGACTAGCTCTCCAAGAGACCCAGTACTTC	CASSPGLALQETQYF
once	TRBV18	TRBJ2-5	NA	TGTGCCAGCTCACCACTCCCTCCCCAGGGAAGGTGGGAGACCCAGTACTTC	CASSPLPPQGRWETQYF
NA	TRBV9	TRBJ2-3	TRBD2	TGTGCCAGCAGCGTAGCGGCTAGCGGGGGGAGCACAGATACGCAGTATTTT	CASSVAASGGSTDTQYF
NA	TRBV2	TRBJ2-4	TRBD2	TGTGCCAGCAGTCAGTTTAGCGGGAGGGTAGCCAAAAACATTCAGTACTTC	CASSQFSGRVAKNIQYF
NA	TRBV5-1	TRBJ1-1	NA	TGCGCCAGCAGCTTGGGCGGGCTGAACACTGAAGCTTTCTTT	CASSLGGLNTEAFF
NA	TRBV7-2	TRBJ2-3	TRBD1	TGTGCCAGCAGCTTAGGTGCAGGGGGCAGGGAAGTAGATACGCAGTATTTT	CASSLGAGGREVDTQYF
NA	TRBV13	TRBJ1-3	NA	TGTGCCAGCAGCTTCACAAACTCTGGAAACACCATATATTTT	CASSFTNSGNTIYF
NA	TRBV5-5	TRBJ1-2	TRBD1	TGTGCCAGCAGCTTGGGGGACAGGAGGGGCTACACCTTC	CASSLGDRRGYTF
NA	TRBV6-6	TRBJ2-1	NA	TGTGCCAGCAGTTACTCGAGAGTTTACAATGAGCAGTTCTTC	CASSYSRVYNEQFF
NA	TRBV28	TRBJ2-7	NA	TGTGCCAGCAGTTTATGGACCCGGGGGAGCGAGCAGTACTTC	CASSLWTRGSEQYF
NA	TRBV10-3	TRBJ2-1	TRBD2	TGTGCCATCAGTGAGCTGAGACTAGCGGGAGCCAATGAGCAGTTCTTC	CAISELRLAGANEQFF
NA	TRBV28	TRBJ1-4	NA	TGTGCCAGCAGTCAAGAGGCTGCAACTAATGAAAAACTGTTTTTT	CASSQEAATNEKLFF
NA	TRBV2	TRBJ2-3	NA	TGTGCCAGCAGTGTCGAGACAGATACGCAGTATTTT	CASSVETDTQYF
NA	TRBV2	TRBJ1-3	NA	TGTGCCAGCGTGGGAGATCGGGGAAACACCATATATTTT	CASVGDRGNTIYF
once	TRBV10-1	TRBJ2-3	TRBD1	TGCGCCAGCAGTGAGGGACAGGGGGCAACAGATACGCAGTATTTT	CASSEGQGATDTQYF
once	TRBV7-9	TRBJ1-2	TRBD1	TGTGCCAGCAGCGAGACAGGGAACACTAACTATGGCTACACCTTC	CASSETGNTNYGYTF
NA	TRBV7-2	TRBJ2-7	TRBD2	TGTGCCAGCAGCGAAACCTTACTAGCGGGAGGACACGAGCAGTACTTC	CASSETLLAGGHEQYF
NA	TRBV29-1	TRBJ2-1	TRBD2	TGCAGCGTTGAGGGGACTAGCGGGAGCCTTAGCTCCTACAATGAGCAGTTCTTC	CSVEGTSGSLSSYNEQFF
NA	TRBV2	TRBJ1-1	TRBD1	TGTGCCAGCACCAAACAAGGGACAGGTATTGAAGCTTTCTTT	CASTKQGTGIEAFF
NA	TRBV19	TRBJ1-2	TRBD1	TGTGCCAGTAGTCGACAGGGCGGGGACTATGGCTACACCTTC	CASSRQGGDYGYTF
NA	TRBV7-9	TRBJ2-5	TRBD2	TGTGCCAGCAGCTCGACCCATCAGACTAGCGGGACAGAGACCCAGTACTTC	CASSSTHQTSGTETQYF
NA	TRBV9	TRBJ1-2	TRBD1	TGTGCCAGCAGCCGTTTGGGACAGTTCTATGGCTACACCTTC	CASSRLGQFYGYTF
NA	TRBV5-1	TRBJ2-7	TRBD2	TGCGCCAGCAGCTTGGGGGTAGCGGGAGCCTACGAGCAGTACTTC	CASSLGVAGAYEQYF
NA	TRBV19	TRBJ1-3	TRBD1	TGTGCCAGTAGTCCGGGACAGAGCTCTGGAAACACCATATATTTT	CASSPGQSSGNTIYF
NA	TRBV4-1	TRBJ2-7	TRBD1	TGCGCCAGCAGAGCCCGGGACAGAAGCTCCTACGAGCAGTACTTC	CASRARDRSSYEQYF
NA	TRBV9	TRBJ1-2	NA	TGTGCCAGCAGCAAGACAGGATATGGCTACACCTTC	CASSKTGYGYTF
once	TRBV9	TRBJ2-7	NA	TGTGCCAGCAGCGTAGGGCAGGCGAACTCCTACGAGCAGTACTTC	CASSVGQANSYEQYF
NA	TRBV10-3	TRBJ2-2	NA	TGTGCCATCAGCAGTTCGAACACCGGGGAGCTGTTTTTT	CAISSSNTGELFF
NA	TRBV30	TRBJ1-5	NA	TGTGCCTGGAGTGGCGGTTCCAATCAGCCCCAGCATTTT	CAWSGGSNQPQHF
NA	TRBV19	TRBJ1-5	NA	TGTGCCAGTACCGCGGCGGGGGGTTCCAATCAGCCCCAGCATTTT	CASTAAGGSNQPQHF
NA	TRBV5-1	TRBJ2-5	TRBD2	TGCGCCAGCAGCTTGCGGCCCCCAGCGGGAGGAGAGACCCAGTACTTC	CASSLRPPAGGETQYF
NA	TRBV5-6	TRBJ2-7	TRBD2	TGTGCCAGCAGCCGAGGGGGACTAGCGGGGAGCGCCTACGAGCAGTACTTC	CASSRGGLAGSAYEQYF
NA	TRBV5-1	TRBJ2-1	TRBD1	TGCGCCAGCAGCCAAAATCCGGGACAGATCAATGAGCAGTTCTTC	CASSQNPGQINEQFF
NA	TRBV5-6	TRBJ1-5	NA	TGTGCCAGCAGCTTGGAAGCGGGTTACAATCAGCCCCAGCATTTT	CASSLEAGYNQPQHF
NA	TRBV4-1	TRBJ2-2	NA	TGCGCCAGCAGCCAAGTTCCACTTAACACCGGGGAGCTGTTTTTT	CASSQVPLNTGELFF
NA	TRBV6-6	TRBJ2-7	NA	TGTGCCAGCAGTAACCAAGGGGGATCCTACGAGCAGTACTTC	CASSNQGGSYEQYF
NA	TRBV7-9	TRBJ2-1	TRBD2	TGTGCCAGCAGCCTACTAGCGGGAGGCTACAATGAGCAGTTCTTC	CASSLLAGGYNEQFF
NA	TRBV6-5	TRBJ1-2	NA	TGTGCCAGCAGTCAAACCGGACCGGAGGGTGGCTACACCTTC	CASSQTGPEGGYTF
NA	TRBV10-3	TRBJ1-2	NA	TGTGCCATCAGTGAGTCGTGGGGGCTGGGCTATGGCTACACCTTC	CAISESWGLGYGYTF
NA	TRBV5-6	TRBJ2-4	NA	TGTGCCAGCAGCTCCCAACCGCTAGGATTAGCCAAAAACATTCAGTACTTC	CASSSQPLGLAKNIQYF
NA	TRBV5-1	TRBJ2-7	NA	TGCGCCAGCAGCTTGGGAAGTGTAGGGCAGGGCCCCTACGAGCAGTACTTC	CASSLGSVGQGPYEQYF
NA	TRBV5-1	TRBJ2-1	NA	TGCGCCAGCAGCTTGGCCACGGGCTCCTACAATGAGCAGTTCTTC	CASSLATGSYNEQFF
NA	TRBV6-1	TRBJ2-7	TRBD2	TGTGCCAGCAGGTTGCTAGCGGGAGGTTCCTACGAGCAGTACTTC	CASRLLAGGSYEQYF
once	TRBV19	TRBJ2-7	TRBD1	TGTGCCAGTAGTATCTCCGGGACAGTTGGCGAGCAGTACTTC	CASSISGTVGEQYF
NA	TRBV5-4	TRBJ2-2	TRBD1	TGTGCCAGCACCATCCGATCCGGGACAGCGAACACCGGGGAGCTGTTTTTT	CASTIRSGTANTGELFF
NA	TRBV4-1	TRBJ2-1	TRBD2	TGCGCCAGCAGTCAGATCCGGGGGGGCAATGAGCAGTTCTTC	CASSQIRGGNEQFF
once	TRBV10-1	TRBJ1-1	NA	TGCGCCAGCAGTGAGTCGGGGAGGGGGGCCCCTAACACTGAAGCTTTCTTT	CASSESGRGAPNTEAFF
NA	TRBV28	TRBJ2-7	TRBD1	TGTGCCAGCTGGGGTTTGGACAGGCGAGGGTACTTC	CASWGLDRRGYF
NA	TRBV6-6	TRBJ2-7	TRBD2	TGTGCCAGCAGTAAAGGGACTAGCGGCTTCTCCTACGAGCAGTACTTC	CASSKGTSGFSYEQYF
NA	TRBV6-1	TRBJ2-6	NA	TGTGCCAGCAGTGACAAGGCATCTGGGGCCAACGGCCTGACTTTC	CASSDKASGANGLTF
NA	TRBV5-1	TRBJ2-1	TRBD2	TGCGCCAGCAGCTCCCGGGGGGGCCAGGTGGGGTTCTTC	CASSSRGGQVGFF